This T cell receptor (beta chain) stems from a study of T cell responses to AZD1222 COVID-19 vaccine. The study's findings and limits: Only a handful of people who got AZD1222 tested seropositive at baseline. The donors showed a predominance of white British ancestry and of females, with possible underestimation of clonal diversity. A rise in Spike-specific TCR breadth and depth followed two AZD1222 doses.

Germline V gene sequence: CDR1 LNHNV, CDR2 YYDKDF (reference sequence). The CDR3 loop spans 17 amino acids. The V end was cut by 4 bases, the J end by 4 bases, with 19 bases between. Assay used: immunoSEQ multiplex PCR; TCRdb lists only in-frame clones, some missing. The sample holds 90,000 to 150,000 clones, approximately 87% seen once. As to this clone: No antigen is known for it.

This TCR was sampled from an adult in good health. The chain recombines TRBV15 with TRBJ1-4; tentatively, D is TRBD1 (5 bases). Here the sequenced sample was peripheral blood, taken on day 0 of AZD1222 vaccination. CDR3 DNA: TGTGCCACCAGCACCCCCGGGGGTGCGGCCCTTAATGAAAAACTGTTTTTT. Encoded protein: CATSTPGGAALNEKLFF.